What follows are 17 T cell receptor beta chains derived from one specimen sequenced in a study of T cell responses to AZD1222 COVID-19 vaccine. Sequencing used immunoSEQ multiplex PCR; TCRdb keeps in-frame clones, though not all of them. Of 150,000 to 200,000 clones listed, around nine tenths are singletons. The sample in question was peripheral blood, obtained on day 0 of AZD1222 vaccination. Receptors were obtained from an adult in good health.

The chain employs TRBV5-1 and TRBJ2-3, with 7 bases matching TRBD2. The CDR3 loop spans 15 amino acids. J was trimmed by 5 bases and V by 2 bases; bases with no gene match: 8. In germline, CDR1 is SGHRS, CDR2 YFSETQ. In DNA form, the CDR3 reads TGCGCCAGCAGCTTCACCGCGGGAGAATTAGATACGCAGTATTTT. It translates to CASSFTAGELDTQYF.

This sequence joins TRBV5-4 and TRBJ2-2; D uncertain. Looked up from germline, CDR1 is SGHNT and CDR2 is YYREEE (reference sequence). V was cut by 2 bases and J by 0 bases, with 14 bases left in between. The CDR3 consists of 17 residues. Here the CDR3 reads CASSFASSSPNTGELFF. The CDR3 coding sequence is TGTGCCAGCAGCTTCGCTTCGAGCAGTCCGAACACCGGGGAGCTGTTTTTT.

The chain recombines TRBV11-2 with TRBJ2-1; D remains ambiguous. The CDR3 loop spans 13 amino acids. Deletions cut 0 bases from V and 2 bases from J, with 2 bases between. Germline-derived CDR1 and CDR2 are SGHAT and FQNNGV. CDR3 in amino acids: CASSLEPYNEQFF. In DNA, the CDR3 is TGTGCCAGCAGCTTAGAACCCTACAATGAGCAGTTCTTC.

The chain links TRBV24-1 to TRBJ2-2; D possibly uses TRBD1 or TRBD2 (7 bases each). The V gene's germline CDR1 is KGHDR and CDR2 SFDVKD. The germline V and J ends were trimmed by 7 bases and 4 bases, with 15 bases remaining between them. This CDR3 is 15 amino acids long. In nucleotides, the CDR3 is TGTGCCACCAGCTTCAGGGGGGGCTCCACCGGGGAGCTGTTTTTT. Its translation is CATSFRGGSTGELFF.

The chain combines TRBV5-6 with TRBJ2-2; tentatively, D is TRBD1 (6 bases). CDR1 is SGHDT and CDR2 is YYEEEE in the germline V gene. The length of the CDR3 is 13 residues. The germline V and J ends were trimmed by 2 bases and 6 bases, with 8 bases remaining between them. In DNA, the CDR3 is TGTGCCAGCAGCTTTACAGGGCCCGGGGAGCTGTTTTTT. This gives the protein CASSFTGPGELFF.

The V gene is TRBV7-9, the J gene TRBJ1-5, with a tentative D call TRBD1 (6 bases). V was shortened by 1 base and J by 5 bases, with 6 bases between the two germline ends. CDR3 size: 13 residues. Germline V gives CDR1 SEHNR, CDR2 FQNEAQ (reference sequence). The CDR3 DNA is TGTGCCAGCAGCTTAGAGGGGGATCAGCCCCAGCATTTT. This sequence encodes CASSLEGDQPQHF.

The chain carries TRBV3-1 (or the pseudogene TRBV3-2) and TRBJ1-5; no clear D gene. The CDR3 has 15 residues. The V end lost 1 base, the J end lost 0 bases, and 7 bases lay between the germline ends. Germline CDR1 LGHDT, CDR2 YNNKEL (reference sequence). The DNA for the CDR3 is TGTGCCAGCAGCCAAGGGGTGTATAGCAATCAGCCCCAGCATTTT. It encodes CASSQGVYSNQPQHF.

This clone occurred once. The chain uses TRBV27 and TRBJ2-7; no definite D call. The CDR3 runs 14 residues. V was pared by 0 bases and J by 2 bases, with 8 bases between. Germline V lookup: CDR1 MNHEY, CDR2 SMNVEV (reference sequence). CDR3 in DNA: TGTGCCAGCAGTTTATCTTCTAACACCTACGAGCAGTACTTC. Translating it yields CASSLSSNTYEQYF.

This chain links TRBV6-1 with TRBJ2-1; 12 bases fit TRBD2. With 1 base clipped from V and 6 bases from J, the junction kept 13 bases outside the gene matches. The germline V gene has CDR1 MNHNS and CDR2 SASEGT. The CDR3 is 19 residues long. The CDR3 DNA reads as TGTGCCAGCAGTGAAGGCGGACTAGCGGGACCCCACTACCTCAATGAGCAGTTCTTC. It codes for CASSEGGLAGPHYLNEQFF.

The chain joins TRBV13 to TRBJ2-7; no definite D call. The CDR3 contains 14 residues. Trimming removed 3 bases from V and 3 bases from J, with 12 bases in between. Per germline, CDR1 PRHDT and CDR2 FYEKMQ (reference sequence). The CDR3 DNA follows: TGTGCCAGCAGCTTCGTTTCAGGCAACTACGAGCAGTACTTC. This gives the protein CASSFVSGNYEQYF.

V gene TRBV5-4 combines with J gene TRBJ2-2; possible D gene TRBD2, 5 bases. The CDR3 has 13 amino acids. Trimming stripped 3 bases from V and 6 bases from J, with 9 bases between. Germline CDR1 SGHNT, CDR2 YYREEE (reference sequence). This chain's CDR3 is CASSSGISGELFF. CDR3 in DNA: TGTGCCAGCAGCTCGGGAATCTCCGGGGAGCTGTTTTTT.

This chain joins TRBV7-9 and TRBJ2-1; tentative D call: TRBD2 (6 bases). Germline CDR1 SEHNR, CDR2 FQNEAQ (reference sequence). There are 12 residues in the CDR3. V lost 4 bases and J 6 bases, leaving 7 bases between the germline ends. The CDR3 sequence: CASSSGGNEQFF. CDR3 nucleotide sequence: TGTGCCAGCAGCTCCGGGGGCAATGAGCAGTTCTTC.

This clone is a singleton in its sample. The chain carries TRBV3-1 (or the pseudogene TRBV3-2) and TRBJ1-1; a weak D match, TRBD1 (5 bases). Germline V lookup: CDR1 LGHDT, CDR2 YNNKEL (reference sequence). V was clipped by 8 bases and J by 4 bases, with 17 bases between them. The CDR3 length is 14 residues. The chain's CDR3 is CASGAPSEATEAFF. The CDR3 DNA reads TGTGCCAGCGGGGCGCCAAGCGAGGCCACTGAAGCTTTCTTT.

This clone appeared once. The chain employs TRBV19 and TRBJ2-3; 12 bases map to TRBD2. The CDR3 loop spans 15 amino acids. CDR1 and CDR2 (germline): LNHDA, SQIVND (reference sequence). With V trimmed by 4 bases and J by 7 bases, 6 bases remained unmatched. The CDR3 nucleotides read TGTGCCAGTAGTACGACTAGCGGGAGTTTAAATACGCAGTATTTT. Translating it yields CASSTTSGSLNTQYF.

The rearrangement uses TRBV10-1 and TRBJ1-1, with 7 bases aligning to TRBD1. The CDR3 length is 13 residues. V lost 7 bases, J lost 2 bases, and 4 bases stayed unmatched. Germline lookup yields CDR1 WNHNN and CDR2 SYGVQD (reference sequence). CDR3 region: CASTRDRNTEAFF. Written as DNA, the CDR3 is TGCGCCAGCACTAGGGACAGAAACACTGAAGCTTTCTTT.

The chain carries TRBV7-9 and TRBJ1-1, with a tentative D call TRBD1 (6 bases). In germline, CDR1 is SEHNR, CDR2 FQNEAQ (reference sequence). The V end was cut by 2 bases, the J end by 3 bases, with 19 bases between. The CDR3 contains 17 residues. CDR3 residues: CASSLTGRGRLDTEAFF. CDR3 bases: TGTGCCAGCAGCTTAACAGGGCGGGGACGGTTGGACACTGAAGCTTTCTTT.

This clone was counted between two and nine times. V gene TRBV2 combines with J gene TRBJ2-4; a weak D match, TRBD1 (6 bases). Between the trimmed V and J ends, which lost 6 bases and 9 bases, there was a span of 21 bases. The CDR3 length is 15 residues. CDR1 and CDR2 (germline): SNHLY, FYNNEI. CDR3 coding DNA: TGTGCCAGCAGGCCCGACAGGATCTCTAATGGCATTCAGTACTTC. Its protein is CASRPDRISNGIQYF.